This TCR beta chain appears in the sequencing data of a study of OX40 agonist ivuxolimab in advanced cancers. Study-level results: At doses 0.1 to 3.0 mg/kg, CD4+ and CD8+ clones expanded.

This CDR3 is built from 17 residues. CDR1 SGHAT and CDR2 FQNNGV come from the germline V gene. J lost 0 bases, V lost 1 base, and 7 bases had no gene match. On this clone itself: No antigen is known for it.

Profiling relied on immunoSEQ multiplex PCR, and the TCRdb table lists in-frame clones only, not all of them. In the table there are about 12,000 clones, roughly 75% of which are singletons. The study sampled blood at baseline, cycle 4 day 1, and cycle 7 day 1. The rearrangement uses TRBV11-2 and TRBJ2-7, with TRBD2 matching over 9 bases. This sample comprised CD4+ or CD8+ T cells sorted from blood, obtained in a trial of the OX40 agonist ivuxolimab. The clonotype originates from an adult with an advanced solid tumor such as melanoma, head and neck, liver or kidney cancer. CDR3 amino acids: CASSLVGLAGSSYEQYF. DNA of the CDR3: TGTGCCAGCAGCTTAGTCGGGCTAGCGGGGAGCTCCTACGAGCAGTACTTC. Drawing the rest from reference TRBV11-2 and TRBJ2-7, the complete variable domain is EAGVAQSPRYKIIEKRQSVAFWCNPISGHATLYWYQQILGQGPKLLIQFQNNGVVDDSQLPKDRFSAERLKGVDSTLKIQPAKLEDSAVYLCASSLVGLAGSSYEQYFGPGTRLTVT.